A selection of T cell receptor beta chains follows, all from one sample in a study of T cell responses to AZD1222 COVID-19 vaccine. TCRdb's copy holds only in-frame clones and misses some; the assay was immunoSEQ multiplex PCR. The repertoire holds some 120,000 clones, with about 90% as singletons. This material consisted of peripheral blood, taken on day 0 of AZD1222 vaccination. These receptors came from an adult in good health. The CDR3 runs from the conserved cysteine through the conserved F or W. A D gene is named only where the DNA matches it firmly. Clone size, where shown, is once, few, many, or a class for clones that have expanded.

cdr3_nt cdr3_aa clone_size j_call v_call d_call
TGTGCCTGGACCTACGCGCATTATGAAGCTTTCTTT CAWTYAHYEAFF - TRBJ1-1 TRBV30 -
TGCGCCAGCAGCTTTTTGGCAGGCACAGATACGCAGTATTTT CASSFLAGTDTQYF once TRBJ2-3 TRBV5-1 -
TGTGCCAGCAGCTTAGAATTGATAGCCCCCAGAAATGGCTACACCTTC CASSLELIAPRNGYTF - TRBJ1-2 TRBV7-8 -
TGTGCCAGCAGCCCATTCATGAACACTGAAGCTTTCTTT CASSPFMNTEAFF - TRBJ1-1 TRBV14 -
TGTGCCAGCAGCTTAATCCCGGGGGCGGAGGCTTTCTTT CASSLIPGAEAFF - TRBJ1-1 TRBV7-2 -
TGCGCCAGCAGCACCACTTATCAGGGTCCGCAGTATTTT CASSTTYQGPQYF - TRBJ2-3 TRBV5-1 -
TGCAGTGCTATCCTACAAGAGACCCAGTACTTC CSAILQETQYF - TRBJ2-5 TRBV20-1 -
TGTGCCAGCAGCAGCGTCGTACTTCAAGAGACCCAGTACTTC CASSSVVLQETQYF - TRBJ2-5 TRBV5-4 -
TGTGCCAGCAGCTCCGGACCAACCTACGAGCAGTACTTC CASSSGPTYEQYF - TRBJ2-7 TRBV7-3 -
TGTGCCAGCAGTCTCCAATACGGGGGGGGAGACTACGAGCAGTACTTC CASSLQYGGGDYEQYF - TRBJ2-7 TRBV11-3 TRBD2
TGCGCCAGCAGCTTGCCCGGCTATGGCTACACCTTC CASSLPGYGYTF - TRBJ1-2 TRBV5-1 -
TGTGCCAGCAGTCTCAGCGGGATAGAGACCCAGTACTTC CASSLSGIETQYF - TRBJ2-5 TRBV28 TRBD2
TGTGCCAGCAGCACCAGACTGACGGGAGAGACCCAGTACTTC CASSTRLTGETQYF - TRBJ2-5 TRBV6-5 -
TGCGCCAGCAGCTTAGGTGTCCTAGCGGGGTCGGACATTCAGTACTTC CASSLGVLAGSDIQYF - TRBJ2-4 TRBV5-1 TRBD2
TGTGCCAGCAGTTTAACAGGGGGAGGTGAAAAACTGTTTTTT CASSLTGGGEKLFF few TRBJ1-4 TRBV27 TRBD1
TGTGCCAGCAGCTTAGAAGTCGGACAGGGGAATGAAAAACTGTTTTTT CASSLEVGQGNEKLFF few TRBJ1-4 TRBV7-8 TRBD1
TGTGCCAGCAGCCCCCGGACAGGGAATCAGCCCCAGCATTTT CASSPRTGNQPQHF - TRBJ1-5 TRBV3-1/TRBV3-2 TRBD1
TGTGCCTGGAGTGTAACGTTTAATGAGCAGTTCTTC CAWSVTFNEQFF - TRBJ2-1 TRBV30 -
TGTGCCAGCAGCGTAGGGTCAGGGAAGGGAAGTTCGAATGGCTACACCTTC CASSVGSGKGSSNGYTF - TRBJ1-2 TRBV9 -
TGTGCCAGCAGCCAAGGCTCTACAGGGTTTTCCTACACCTTC CASSQGSTGFSYTF - TRBJ1-2 TRBV3-1/TRBV3-2 -
TGTGCCAGCAGCAAACTCCCGTCCGTACTTGACAATCAGCCCCAGCATTTT CASSKLPSVLDNQPQHF - TRBJ1-5 TRBV21-1 -
TGTGCCAGTAGACGGGACAGGGCAATAAATCAGCCCCAGCATTTT CASRRDRAINQPQHF - TRBJ1-5 TRBV19 TRBD1
TGCGCCAGCAGCTCCTCGCACGTTAACTATGGCTACACCTTC CASSSSHVNYGYTF - TRBJ1-2 TRBV5-1 -
TGTGCTAGCAGCTTAGTCCCGGGAACCGCTGAGCAGTTCTTC CASSLVPGTAEQFF - TRBJ2-1 TRBV7-7 -
TGTGCTAGCGGGACAGAGCAGTACAATGAGCAGTTCTTC CASGTEQYNEQFF - TRBJ2-1 TRBV12-5 TRBD1
TGCGCCAGCAGCTTGTGGGACAGGGGTGCCTACGAGCAGTACTTC CASSLWDRGAYEQYF - TRBJ2-7 TRBV5-1 TRBD1
TGTGCCAGTAACCAACCGGGACAGGGGAACGAGCAGTACTTC CASNQPGQGNEQYF few TRBJ2-7 TRBV19 TRBD1
TGTGCCAGCAGCCTCGCCTTGGCAGGGGAGCAGTACTTC CASSLALAGEQYF - TRBJ2-7 TRBV3-1/TRBV3-2 -
TGTGCCAGCAGCCCCTACACTGAAGCTTTCTTT CASSPYTEAFF - TRBJ1-1 TRBV11-2 -
TGTGCCATCAGGAGGGGGGGACAGCCTAACTATGGCTACACCTTC CAIRRGGQPNYGYTF - TRBJ1-2 TRBV10-3 TRBD1
TGTGCCAGCAGACACGGACGGAATGGCTACACCTTC CASRHGRNGYTF - TRBJ1-2 TRBV6-5 -
TGTGCCAGTAGTTTTGAGGGGGGAGGCACTGAAGCTTTCTTT CASSFEGGGTEAFF - TRBJ1-1 TRBV19 -
TGTGCCAGCAGTCAGAGACAGACACTGAGGAACACCATATATTTT CASSQRQTLRNTIYF - TRBJ1-3 TRBV6-6 -
TGTTCCTCGGGCAGGGTCTACAATGAGCAGTTCTTC CSSGRVYNEQFF - TRBJ2-1 TRBV30 -
TGTGCCAGCAGGTACAGGGAGCATCAGCCCCAGCATTTT CASRYREHQPQHF - TRBJ1-5 TRBV2 -
TGCGCCAGCAGCTTAGCGGGAGGGGCGGTCTACAATGAGCAGTTCTTC CASSLAGGAVYNEQFF - TRBJ2-1 TRBV5-1 TRBD2
TGTGCCAGCAGCGTAGGAATTGGCGGTGAAGCTTTCTTT CASSVGIGGEAFF once TRBJ1-1 TRBV9 -
TGTGCCAGCAGTTACGGGACAGGCCAGTTTGAAGCTTTCTTT CASSYGTGQFEAFF - TRBJ1-1 TRBV6-5 TRBD1
TGTGCCAGCAGTCCCAATCCCGGTTATAACTATGGCTACACCTTC CASSPNPGYNYGYTF - TRBJ1-2 TRBV6-5 -
TGTGCCGGCGGCCAGGGGTACTACGGCGAGCAGTACTTC CAGGQGYYGEQYF - TRBJ2-7 TRBV5-5 -
TGTGCCAGCTCACCACTGGGGAGCGGCACTGAAGCTTTCTTT CASSPLGSGTEAFF - TRBJ1-1 TRBV18 -
TGTGCCAGCAGCCGTGAACAGGGCACCGGGGAGCTGTTTTTT CASSREQGTGELFF - TRBJ2-2 TRBV13 -
TGTGCCAGCAGCGGCGGGCCGGGACGGTTGTGGGTCACTGAAGCTTTCTTT CASSGGPGRLWVTEAFF few TRBJ1-1 TRBV5-4 -
TGTGCCAGCAGCCAAGATACGAATCAGCCCCAGCATTTT CASSQDTNQPQHF - TRBJ1-5 TRBV3-1/TRBV3-2 -
TGTGCCTGGAGTGTAGGGGCCCTGCGGGTGAACACTGAAGCTTTCTTT CAWSVGALRVNTEAFF few TRBJ1-1 TRBV30 -
TGTGCCAGCAGCTCGGACAGCAGAAGATACAATGAGCAGTTCTTC CASSSDSRRYNEQFF - TRBJ2-1 TRBV11-2 -
TGTGCCAGCAGTTCCGGGCAGATGTATGGCTACACCTTC CASSSGQMYGYTF - TRBJ1-2 TRBV7-2 -
TGTGCCAGCAGCGAGGGGACAGAATTTATGAACACTGAAGCTTTCTTT CASSEGTEFMNTEAFF - TRBJ1-1 TRBV5-4 TRBD1
TGTGCCAGCAGTACGGAGGGCCAAACCGACTACAATGAGCAGTTCTTC CASSTEGQTDYNEQFF - TRBJ2-1 TRBV7-9 -
TGTGCCAGCAGTGAAGGCAGCTATGGCTACACCTTC CASSEGSYGYTF - TRBJ1-2 TRBV6-1 -
TGTGCCAGCAGCTTATTGGCCAAGGGCGGGGAGCTGTTTTTT CASSLLAKGGELFF - TRBJ2-2 TRBV7-3 -
TGTGCCAGCAGCGTACCCGTATACAATGAGCAGTTCTTC CASSVPVYNEQFF - TRBJ2-1 TRBV9 -
TGTGCCAGTAGCGGGGGACTAGTGGCCAATGAGCAGTTCTTC CASSGGLVANEQFF - TRBJ2-1 TRBV19 TRBD2
TGCGCCAGTTCCGGGACAGCTTACACCGGGGAGCTGTTTTTT CASSGTAYTGELFF - TRBJ2-2 TRBV5-1 TRBD1
TGTGCCAGCAGTGAAGGTGCATCTGGAAACACCATATATTTT CASSEGASGNTIYF - TRBJ1-3 TRBV2 -
TGTGCCAGCAGCCCACAGTACACAGATACGCAGTATTTT CASSPQYTDTQYF - TRBJ2-3 TRBV3-1/TRBV3-2 -
TGTGCCAGCAGGACCCAGGGAGCAGAAGAGACCCAGTACTTC CASRTQGAEETQYF - TRBJ2-5 TRBV6-5 -
TGTGCCAGCAGCCTGCAGGGAACCAAATACGAGCAGTACTTC CASSLQGTKYEQYF - TRBJ2-7 TRBV3-1/TRBV3-2 -
TGTGCCAGCAAACTCCGGGACAGGCACTATGGCTACACCTTC CASKLRDRHYGYTF once TRBJ1-2 TRBV28 TRBD1